This TCR beta chain was identified during a study of T cells expressing NK-cell markers. Study in general: Each TCR beta repertoire originated in sorted T cells that were CD3+CD56+NKG2C+, CD3+CD56+NKG2C- or CD3+CD56-NKG2C+. HCMV seropositivity characterized seven of the eight sequenced donors, and seronegativity one.

Of note for this clonotype: Its antigen is unknown.

Whole-study results and caveats: Dominant NKG2C+ clonotypes made up roughly 1.0-7.0% of CD8+ T cells in more than 5 donors.

It was by 5'RACE template switching with UMIs that TCR beta cDNA was made. One entry per CDR3 protein, without DNA, is what TCRdb gives after re-calling the 5' RACE reads. This sample lists 150,000 to 180,000 distinct CDR3 sequences; its ten largest clones have roughly a third. The receptor was isolated from a woman aged 45-65 years in good health. The sequenced sample was blood T cells: a sorted CD56 or NKG2C T cell subset, CD4+ or CD8+ T cells, or bulk PBMC T cells (not recorded which).

The CDR3 protein is CASSSSQSGSYNEQFF. The chain links TRBV7-6 to TRBJ2-1; TCRdb proposes TRBD2, but this gene call is untestable without DNA. The CDR3 sequence is 16 residues long. CDR1 is SGHVS and CDR2 is FNYEAQ in the germline V gene.